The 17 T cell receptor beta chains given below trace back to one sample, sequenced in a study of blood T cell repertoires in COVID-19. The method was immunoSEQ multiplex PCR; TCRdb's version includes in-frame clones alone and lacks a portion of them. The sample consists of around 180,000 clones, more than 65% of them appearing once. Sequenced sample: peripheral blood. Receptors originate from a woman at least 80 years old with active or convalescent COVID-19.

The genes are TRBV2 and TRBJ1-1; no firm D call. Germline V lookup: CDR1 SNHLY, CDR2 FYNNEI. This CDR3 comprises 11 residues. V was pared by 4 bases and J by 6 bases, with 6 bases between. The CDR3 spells CASSVLSEAFF. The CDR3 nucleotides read TGTGCCAGCAGTGTATTATCTGAAGCTTTCTTT.

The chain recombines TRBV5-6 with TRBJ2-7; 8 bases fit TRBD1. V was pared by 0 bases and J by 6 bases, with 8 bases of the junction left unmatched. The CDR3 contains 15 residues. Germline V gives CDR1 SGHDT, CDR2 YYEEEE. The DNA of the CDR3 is TGTGCCAGCAGCTTGGGGGGCCAGGGGGCAATCGAGCAGTACTTC. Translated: CASSLGGQGAIEQYF.

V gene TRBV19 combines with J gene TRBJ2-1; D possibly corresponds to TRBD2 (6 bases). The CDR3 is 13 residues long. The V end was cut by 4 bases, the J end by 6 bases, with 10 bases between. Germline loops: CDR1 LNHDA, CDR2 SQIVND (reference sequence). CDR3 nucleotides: TGTGCCAGTAGTACTAGCGTAATCAATGAGCAGTTCTTC. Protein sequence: CASSTSVINEQFF.

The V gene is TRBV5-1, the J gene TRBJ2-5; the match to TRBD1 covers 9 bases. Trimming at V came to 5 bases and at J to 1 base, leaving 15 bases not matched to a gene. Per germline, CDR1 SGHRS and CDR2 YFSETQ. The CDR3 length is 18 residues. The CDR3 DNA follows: TGCGCCAGCAGACACTATCCCGCGCGGACAGGGGTCCAAGAGACCCAGTACTTC. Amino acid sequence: CASRHYPARTGVQETQYF.

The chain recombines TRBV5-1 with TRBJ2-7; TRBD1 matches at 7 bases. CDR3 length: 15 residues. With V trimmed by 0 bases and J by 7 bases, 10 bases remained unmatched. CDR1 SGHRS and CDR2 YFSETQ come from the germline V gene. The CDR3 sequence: CASSLDYRGTGEQYF. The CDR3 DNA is TGCGCCAGCAGCTTGGACTACAGGGGTACGGGGGAGCAGTACTTC.

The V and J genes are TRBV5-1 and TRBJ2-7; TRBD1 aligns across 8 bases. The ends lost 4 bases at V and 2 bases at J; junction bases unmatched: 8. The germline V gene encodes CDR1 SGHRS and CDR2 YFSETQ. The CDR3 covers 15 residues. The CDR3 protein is CASSPRTGRAYEQYF. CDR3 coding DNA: TGCGCCAGCAGCCCCCGGACAGGGCGCGCCTACGAGCAGTACTTC.

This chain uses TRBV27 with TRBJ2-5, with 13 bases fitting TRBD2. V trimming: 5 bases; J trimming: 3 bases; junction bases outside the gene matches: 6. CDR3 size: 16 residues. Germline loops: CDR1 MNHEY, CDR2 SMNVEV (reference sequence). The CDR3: CASSPPGLAGEETQYF. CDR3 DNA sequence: TGTGCCAGCAGTCCCCCCGGACTAGCGGGAGAAGAGACCCAGTACTTC.

The CDR3 protein is CAWSRGGTGGVSKPQHF. In DNA form, the CDR3 reads TGTGCCTGGAGTAGGGGTGGAACAGGGGGGGTCTCAAAGCCCCAGCATTTT. The J gene is TRBJ1-5, the V gene TRBV30, with 8 nucleotides matching TRBD1. The CDR3 runs 17 residues. V shed 2 bases, J shed 8 bases, and the junction held 17 bases outside the gene matches. Germline V CDR1 and CDR2: GTSNPN, SVGIG (reference sequence).

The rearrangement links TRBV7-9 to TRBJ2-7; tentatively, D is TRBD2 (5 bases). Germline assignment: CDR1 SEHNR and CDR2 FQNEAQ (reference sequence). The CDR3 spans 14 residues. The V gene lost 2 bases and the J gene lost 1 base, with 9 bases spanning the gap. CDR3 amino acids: CASSLSLASYEQYF. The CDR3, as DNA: TGTGCCAGCAGCTTATCGCTAGCTTCCTACGAGCAGTACTTC.

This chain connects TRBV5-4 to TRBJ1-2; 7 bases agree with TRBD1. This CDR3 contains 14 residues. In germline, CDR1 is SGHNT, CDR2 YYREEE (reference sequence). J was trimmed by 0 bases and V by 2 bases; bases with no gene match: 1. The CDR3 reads CASSFGTANYGYTF. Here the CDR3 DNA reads TGTGCCAGCAGCTTTGGGACAGCTAACTATGGCTACACCTTC.

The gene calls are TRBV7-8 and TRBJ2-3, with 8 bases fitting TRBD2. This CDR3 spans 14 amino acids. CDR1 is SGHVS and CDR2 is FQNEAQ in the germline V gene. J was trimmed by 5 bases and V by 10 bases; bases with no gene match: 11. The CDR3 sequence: CATQPLAGGDTQYF. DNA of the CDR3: TGTGCCACCCAGCCTCTGGCGGGAGGAGATACGCAGTATTTT.

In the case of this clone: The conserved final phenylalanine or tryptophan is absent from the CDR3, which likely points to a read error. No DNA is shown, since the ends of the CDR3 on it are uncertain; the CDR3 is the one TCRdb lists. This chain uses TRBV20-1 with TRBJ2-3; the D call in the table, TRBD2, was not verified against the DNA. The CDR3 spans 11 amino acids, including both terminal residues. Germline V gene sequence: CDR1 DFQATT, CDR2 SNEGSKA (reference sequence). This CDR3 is CSARAGSITLG.

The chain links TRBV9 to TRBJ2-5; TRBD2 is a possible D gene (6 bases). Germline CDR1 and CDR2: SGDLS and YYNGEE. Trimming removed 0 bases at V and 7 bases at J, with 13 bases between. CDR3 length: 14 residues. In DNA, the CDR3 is TGTGCCAGCAGCGTAGGGTCGGGAGAGGGGACCCAGTACTTC. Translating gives CASSVGSGEGTQYF.

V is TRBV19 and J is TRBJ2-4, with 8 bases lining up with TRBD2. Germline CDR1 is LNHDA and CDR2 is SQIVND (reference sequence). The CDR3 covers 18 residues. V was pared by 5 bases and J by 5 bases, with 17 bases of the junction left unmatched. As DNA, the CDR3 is TGTGCCAGTAGTGCCCTACCCGCGGGGGGCGCCGGGCAAAACATTCAGTACTTC. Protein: CASSALPAGGAGQNIQYF.

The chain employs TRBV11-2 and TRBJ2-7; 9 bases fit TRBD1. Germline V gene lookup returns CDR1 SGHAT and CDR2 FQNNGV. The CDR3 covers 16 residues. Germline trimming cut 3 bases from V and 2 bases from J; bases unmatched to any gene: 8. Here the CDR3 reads CASSLKLGTGTYEQYF. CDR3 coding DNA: TGTGCCAGCAGCTTGAAGTTGGGGACAGGGACCTACGAGCAGTACTTC.

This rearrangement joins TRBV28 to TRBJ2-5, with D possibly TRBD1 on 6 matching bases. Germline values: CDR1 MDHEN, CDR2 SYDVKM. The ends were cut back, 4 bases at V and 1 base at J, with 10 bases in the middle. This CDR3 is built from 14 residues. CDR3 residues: CASSSLQGQETQYF. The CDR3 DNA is TGTGCCAGCAGTTCCCTACAGGGCCAAGAGACCCAGTACTTC. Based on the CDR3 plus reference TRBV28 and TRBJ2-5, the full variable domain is DVKVTQSSRYLVKRTGEKVFLECVQDMDHENMFWYRQDPGLGLRLIYFSYDVKMKEKGDIPEGYSVSREKKERFSLILESASTNQTSMYLCASSSLQGQETQYFGPGTRLLVL.

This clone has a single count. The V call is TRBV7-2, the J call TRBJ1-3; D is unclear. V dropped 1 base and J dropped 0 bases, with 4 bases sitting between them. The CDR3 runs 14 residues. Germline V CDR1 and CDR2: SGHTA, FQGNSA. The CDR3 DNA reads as TGTGCCAGCAGCTTAGTATCCTCTGGAAACACCATATATTTT. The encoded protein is CASSLVSSGNTIYF.